The present entry profiles one T cell receptor (beta chain) with its context. Its antigen remains unknown. This sample is part of a study of vaccination and CD4 T cells after COVID-19. At the level of the study: About nine convalescent patients had mild and one had severe PCR-confirmed SARS-CoV-2 disease. SARS-CoV-2, HCoV-NL63, HCoV-OC43 and HCoV-229E supplied the overlapping spike peptides used to stimulate cells.

Treatment given: roughly 11-day PBMC culture with coronavirus spike peptide pools or control peptides (ViraFEST assay). ViraFEST used peptide pools to expand antigen-specific T cells and subsequently sequenced their TCRs. At days 3 and 7, half the medium was exchanged for fresh IL-2 medium. Trimming pared 6 bases from V and 6 bases from J, leaving 17 bases between. Germline V gene lookup returns CDR1 SNHLY and CDR2 FYNNEI. The CDR3 is 15 amino acids. Sequencing of the DNA from cultured CD4+ T cells was carried out with the Oncomine TCR Beta short-read assay. A single record per CDR3 protein comes from TCRdb applying MiXCR to the PCR reads. Among approximately 12,000 distinct CDR3 sequences, approximately 60% were seen once, and the ten largest hold around 14%.

This TCR was sampled from a human donor who had recovered from COVID-19. V and J are TRBV2 and TRBJ2-2; maybe TRBD2 (6 bases). Sequenced: CD4+ T cells from blood, cultured in vitro. The CDR3: CASRYYGGDAGELFF. CDR3 DNA: TGTGCCAGCAGATATTACGGAGGGGACGCCGGGGAGCTGTTTTTT.